This T cell receptor beta chain appears in the sequencing data of a study of T cells after yellow fever vaccination. Trimming pared 4 bases from V and 5 bases from J, leaving 12 bases between. Germline-derived CDR1 and CDR2 are SGDLS and YYNGEE. The CDR3 runs 13 residues. 5'RACE template switching produced TCR cDNA carrying a universal primer site and UMIs. TCRdb analysed the 5' RACE reads with MiXCR anew, one entry per CDR3 protein. The data contain 200,000 to 300,000 distinct CDR3 sequences, approximately 3.8% of them singletons. This clonotype was detected ten times or more. The receptor comes from a man aged 18 to 30 who received the YFV17D yellow fever vaccine. This specimen consisted of PBMCs, obtained 15 days after the yellow fever booster vaccination. The chain couples TRBV9 to TRBJ2-5, with unresolved D. CDR3 amino acids: CASSSRPGETQYF. In nucleotides, the CDR3 is TGTGCCAGCAGCTCCCGCCCCGGGGAGACCCAGTACTTC.